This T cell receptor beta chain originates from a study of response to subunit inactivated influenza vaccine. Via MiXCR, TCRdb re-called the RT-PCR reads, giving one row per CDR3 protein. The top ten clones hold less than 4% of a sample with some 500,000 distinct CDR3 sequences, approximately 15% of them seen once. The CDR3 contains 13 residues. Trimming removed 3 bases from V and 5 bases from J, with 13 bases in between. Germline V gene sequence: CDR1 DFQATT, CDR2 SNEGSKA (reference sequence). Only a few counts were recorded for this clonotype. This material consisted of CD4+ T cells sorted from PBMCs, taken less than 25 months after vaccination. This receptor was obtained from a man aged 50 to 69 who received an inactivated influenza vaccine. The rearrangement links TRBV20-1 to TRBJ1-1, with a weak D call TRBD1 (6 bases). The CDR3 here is CSARDQGWTEAFF. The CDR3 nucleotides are TGCAGTGCTAGGGATCAGGGGTGGACTGAAGCTTTCTTT.